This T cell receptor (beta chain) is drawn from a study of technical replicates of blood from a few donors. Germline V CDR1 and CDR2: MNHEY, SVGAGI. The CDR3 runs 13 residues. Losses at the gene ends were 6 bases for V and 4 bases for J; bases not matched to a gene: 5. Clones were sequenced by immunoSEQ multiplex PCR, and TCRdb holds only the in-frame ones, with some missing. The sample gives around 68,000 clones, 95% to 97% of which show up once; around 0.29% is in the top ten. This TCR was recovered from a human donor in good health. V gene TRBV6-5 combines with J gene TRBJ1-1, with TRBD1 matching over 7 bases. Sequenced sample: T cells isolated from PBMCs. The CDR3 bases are TGTGCCAGCAGGACAGGGATGACCACTGAAGCTTTCTTT. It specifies CASRTGMTTEAFF.